This T cell receptor beta chain derives from a study of blood T cell repertoires in COVID-19. On the study more broadly: Italy, Spain and the United States were the sources of the convalescent and acute COVID-19 samples. PBMCs, B-cell-depleted T cells, or T cells provided the cDNA or gDNA that made up the material.

Under the authors' procedure: From reference gene primer amplification, estimates of nucleated cell counts were derived. Generated by immunoSEQ multiplex PCR, the TCRdb table keeps only in-frame clones and is missing some. The V and J calls and clone size are taken from that table; D and trimming were inferred from the DNA. Of some 100,000 clones listed, over 75% are singletons. Germline V lookup: CDR1 MDHEN, CDR2 SYDVKM. There are 16 residues in the CDR3. V shed 4 bases and J 0 bases; nucleotides not matched to a gene: 6. This rearrangement joins TRBV28 to TRBJ2-1; 7 bases agree with TRBD2. The clonotype originates from a man aged 55-75 years with acute or convalescent COVID-19. Sequencing was done on a sample of peripheral blood. CDR3 residues: CASSSLAASSYNEQFF. The CDR3 DNA reads TGTGCCAGCAGTTCTCTAGCGGCTAGCTCCTACAATGAGCAGTTCTTC.